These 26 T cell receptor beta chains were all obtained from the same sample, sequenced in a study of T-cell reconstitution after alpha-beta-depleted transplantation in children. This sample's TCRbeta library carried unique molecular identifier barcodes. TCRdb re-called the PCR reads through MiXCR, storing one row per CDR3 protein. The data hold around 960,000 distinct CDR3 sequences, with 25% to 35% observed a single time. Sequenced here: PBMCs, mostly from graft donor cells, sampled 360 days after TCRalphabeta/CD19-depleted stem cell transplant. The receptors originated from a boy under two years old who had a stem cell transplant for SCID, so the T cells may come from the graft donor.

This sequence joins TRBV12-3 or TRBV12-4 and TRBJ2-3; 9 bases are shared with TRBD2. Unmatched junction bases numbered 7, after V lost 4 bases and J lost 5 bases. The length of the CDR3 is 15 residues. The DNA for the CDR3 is TGTGCCAGCAGTTCGGCGGGGGGGGCCGTAGATACGCAGTATTTT. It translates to CASSSAGGAVDTQYF.

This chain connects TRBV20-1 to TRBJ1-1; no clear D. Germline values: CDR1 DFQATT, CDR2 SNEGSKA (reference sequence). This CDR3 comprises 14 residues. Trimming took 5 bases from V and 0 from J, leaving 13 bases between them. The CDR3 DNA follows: TGCAGTGCTCTCGGAGGCCCGGTGAACACTGAAGCTTTCTTT. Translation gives CSALGGPVNTEAFF.

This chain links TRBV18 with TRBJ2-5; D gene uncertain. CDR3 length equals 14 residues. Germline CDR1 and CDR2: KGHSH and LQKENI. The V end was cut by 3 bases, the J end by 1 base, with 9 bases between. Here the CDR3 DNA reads TGTGCCAGCTCACCTCCGGCAGCCCAAGAGACCCAGTACTTC. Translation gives CASSPPAAQETQYF.

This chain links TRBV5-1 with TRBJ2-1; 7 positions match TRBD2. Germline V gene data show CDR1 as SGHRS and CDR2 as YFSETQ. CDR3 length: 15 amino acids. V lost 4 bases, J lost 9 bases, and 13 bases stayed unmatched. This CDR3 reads CASSPVGAGKVEQFF. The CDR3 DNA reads TGCGCCAGCAGCCCCGTTGGAGCGGGGAAGGTTGAGCAGTTCTTC.

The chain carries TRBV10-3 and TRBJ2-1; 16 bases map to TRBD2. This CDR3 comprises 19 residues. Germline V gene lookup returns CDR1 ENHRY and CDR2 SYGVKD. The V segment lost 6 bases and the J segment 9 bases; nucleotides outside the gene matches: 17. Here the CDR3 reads CAIRRTGTSGGAAGSEQFF. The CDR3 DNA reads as TGTGCCATCAGGCGTACTGGGACTAGCGGGGGGGCCGCCGGGAGTGAGCAGTTCTTC.

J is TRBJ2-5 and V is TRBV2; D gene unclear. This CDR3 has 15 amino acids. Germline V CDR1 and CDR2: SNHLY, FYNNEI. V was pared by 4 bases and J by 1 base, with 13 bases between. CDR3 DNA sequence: TGTGCCAGCAGTGGGTGGAATGGGCTCCAAGAGACCCAGTACTTC. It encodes CASSGWNGLQETQYF.

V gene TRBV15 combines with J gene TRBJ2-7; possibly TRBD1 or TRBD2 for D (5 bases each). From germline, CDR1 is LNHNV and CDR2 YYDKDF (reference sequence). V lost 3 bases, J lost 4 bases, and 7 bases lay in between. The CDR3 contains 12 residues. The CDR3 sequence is CATSSEGYEQYF. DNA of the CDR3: TGTGCCACCAGCAGTGAGGGGTACGAGCAGTACTTC.

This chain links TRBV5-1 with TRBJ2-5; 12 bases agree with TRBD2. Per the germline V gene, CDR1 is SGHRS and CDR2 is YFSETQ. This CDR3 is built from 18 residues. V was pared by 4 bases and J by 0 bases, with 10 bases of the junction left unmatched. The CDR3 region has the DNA TGCGCCAGCAGCCTAGGGACTAGCGGGTTCCTGTACCAAGAGACCCAGTACTTC. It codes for CASSLGTSGFLYQETQYF.

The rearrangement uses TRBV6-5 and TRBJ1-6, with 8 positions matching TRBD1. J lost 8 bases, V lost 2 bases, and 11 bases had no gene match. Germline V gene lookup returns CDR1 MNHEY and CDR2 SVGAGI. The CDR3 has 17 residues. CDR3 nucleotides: TGTGCCAGCAGTTACGGAGGTCCCGGGACAGGAGATTCACCCCTCCACTTT. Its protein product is CASSYGGPGTGDSPLHF.

As DNA, the CDR3 is TGTGCCATCAGGGCGGGACTAGCGGGCATAGATACGCAGTATTTT. Amino acids: CAIRAGLAGIDTQYF. The rearrangement links TRBV10-3 to TRBJ2-3; 12 bases agree with TRBD2. After removal of 6 bases from V and 5 bases from J, the junction contained 6 bases not matched to a gene. Per the germline V gene, CDR1 is ENHRY and CDR2 is SYGVKD. This CDR3 region has 15 residues.

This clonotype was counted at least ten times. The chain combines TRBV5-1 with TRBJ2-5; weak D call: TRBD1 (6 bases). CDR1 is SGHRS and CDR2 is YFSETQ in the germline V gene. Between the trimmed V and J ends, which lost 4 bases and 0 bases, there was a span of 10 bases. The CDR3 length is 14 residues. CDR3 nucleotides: TGCGCCAGCAGCGCGCGACAGGACCAAGAGACCCAGTACTTC. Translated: CASSARQDQETQYF.

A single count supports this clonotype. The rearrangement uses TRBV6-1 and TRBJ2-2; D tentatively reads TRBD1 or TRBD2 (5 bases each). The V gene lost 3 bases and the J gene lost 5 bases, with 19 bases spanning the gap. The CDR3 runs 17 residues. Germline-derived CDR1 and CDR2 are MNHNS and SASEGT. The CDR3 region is CASSDALGVRRTGELFF. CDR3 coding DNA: TGTGCCAGCAGTGACGCTCTGGGGGTCCGACGAACCGGGGAGCTGTTTTTT.

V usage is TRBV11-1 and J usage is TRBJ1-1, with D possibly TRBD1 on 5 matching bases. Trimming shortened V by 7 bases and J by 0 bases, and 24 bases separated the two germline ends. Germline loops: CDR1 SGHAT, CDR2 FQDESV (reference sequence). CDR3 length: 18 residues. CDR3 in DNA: TGTGCCAGCACCAATCCCAGGGACCTGGGGGTTGTGAACACTGAAGCTTTCTTT. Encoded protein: CASTNPRDLGVVNTEAFF.

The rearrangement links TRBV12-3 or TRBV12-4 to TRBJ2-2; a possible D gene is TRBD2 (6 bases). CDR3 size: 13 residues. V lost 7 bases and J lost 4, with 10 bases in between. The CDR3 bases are TGTGCCAGCAACGGAGGGACCACCGGGGAGCTGTTTTTT. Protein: CASNGGTTGELFF.

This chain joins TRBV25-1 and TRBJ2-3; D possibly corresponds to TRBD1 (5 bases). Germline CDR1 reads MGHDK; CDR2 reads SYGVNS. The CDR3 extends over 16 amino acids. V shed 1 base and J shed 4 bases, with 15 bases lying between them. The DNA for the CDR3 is TGTGCCAGCAGTGAATCCGACCCATCAGGGCCAGATACGCAGTATTTT. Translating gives CASSESDPSGPDTQYF. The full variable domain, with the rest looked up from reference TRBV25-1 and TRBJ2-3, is EADIYQTPRYLVIGTGKKITLECSQTMGHDKMYWYQQDPGMELHLIHYSYGVNSTEKGDLSSESTVSRIRTEHFPLTLESARPSHTSQYLCASSESDPSGPDTQYFGPGTRLTVL.

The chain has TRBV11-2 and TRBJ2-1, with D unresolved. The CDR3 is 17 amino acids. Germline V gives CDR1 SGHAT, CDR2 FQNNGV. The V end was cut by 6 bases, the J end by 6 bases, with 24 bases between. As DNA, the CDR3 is TGTGCCAGCAGAACTGGGCCCGACCGGGTCGGAATCAATGAGCAGTTCTTC. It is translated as CASRTGPDRVGINEQFF.

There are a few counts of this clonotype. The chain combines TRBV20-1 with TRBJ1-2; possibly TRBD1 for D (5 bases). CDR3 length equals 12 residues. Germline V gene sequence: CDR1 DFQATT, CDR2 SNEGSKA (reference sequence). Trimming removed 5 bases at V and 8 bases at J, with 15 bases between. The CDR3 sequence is CSACRTPRGYTF. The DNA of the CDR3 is TGCAGTGCTTGCCGGACACCTAGGGGCTACACCTTC.

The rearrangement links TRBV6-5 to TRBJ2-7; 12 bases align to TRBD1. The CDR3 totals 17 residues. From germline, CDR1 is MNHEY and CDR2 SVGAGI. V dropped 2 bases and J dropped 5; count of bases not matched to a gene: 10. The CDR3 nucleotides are TGTGCCAGCAGTTACGTATTTTTTGGGACAGGGGGCCACGAGCAGTACTTC. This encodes CASSYVFFGTGGHEQYF.

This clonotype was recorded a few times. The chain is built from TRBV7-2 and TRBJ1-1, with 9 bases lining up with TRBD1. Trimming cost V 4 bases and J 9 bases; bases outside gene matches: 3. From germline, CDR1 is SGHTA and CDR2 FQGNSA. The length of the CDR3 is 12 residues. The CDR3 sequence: CASSSGQGKAFF. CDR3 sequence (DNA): TGTGCCAGCAGCTCCGGACAGGGGAAAGCTTTCTTT.

CDR3 protein: CASSLQGLSNYGYTF. The DNA of the CDR3 is TGTGCCAGCAGCTTGCAGGGGTTATCCAACTATGGCTACACCTTC. V and J are TRBV5-5 and TRBJ1-2; D possibly corresponds to TRBD1 (6 bases). This CDR3 comprises 15 residues. V was cut by 1 base and J by 2 bases, with 12 bases left in between. CDR1 and CDR2 from the germline V gene are SGHKS and YYEKEE (reference sequence).

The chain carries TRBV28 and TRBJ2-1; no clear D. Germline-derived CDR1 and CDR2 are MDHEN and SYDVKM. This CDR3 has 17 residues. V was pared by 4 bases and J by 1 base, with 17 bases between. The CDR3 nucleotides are TGTGCCAGCAGTTACTGGGCTGGGCCTTATTCCTACAATGAGCAGTTCTTC. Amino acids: CASSYWAGPYSYNEQFF. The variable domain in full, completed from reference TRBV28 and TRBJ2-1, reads DVKVTQSSRYLVKRTGEKVFLECVQDMDHENMFWYRQDPGLGLRLIYFSYDVKMKEKGDIPEGYSVSREKKERFSLILESASTNQTSMYLCASSYWAGPYSYNEQFFGPGTRLTVL.

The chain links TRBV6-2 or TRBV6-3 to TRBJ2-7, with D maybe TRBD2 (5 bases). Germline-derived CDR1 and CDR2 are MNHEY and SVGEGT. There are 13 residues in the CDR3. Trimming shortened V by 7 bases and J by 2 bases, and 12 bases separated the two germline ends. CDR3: CASTQPGAYEQYF. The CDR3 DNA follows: TGTGCCAGCACCCAGCCCGGGGCCTACGAGCAGTACTTC.

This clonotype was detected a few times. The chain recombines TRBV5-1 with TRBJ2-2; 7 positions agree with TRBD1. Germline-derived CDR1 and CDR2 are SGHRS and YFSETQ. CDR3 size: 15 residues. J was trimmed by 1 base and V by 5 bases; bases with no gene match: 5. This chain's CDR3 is CASRRTGQNTGELFF. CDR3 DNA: TGCGCCAGCAGAAGGACAGGTCAGAACACCGGGGAGCTGTTTTTT. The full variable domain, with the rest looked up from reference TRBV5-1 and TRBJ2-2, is KAGVTQTPRYLIKTRGQQVTLSCSPISGHRSVSWYQQTPGQGLQFLFEYFSETQRNKGNFPGRFSGRQFSNSRSEMNVSTLELGDSALYLCASRRTGQNTGELFFGEGSRLTVL.

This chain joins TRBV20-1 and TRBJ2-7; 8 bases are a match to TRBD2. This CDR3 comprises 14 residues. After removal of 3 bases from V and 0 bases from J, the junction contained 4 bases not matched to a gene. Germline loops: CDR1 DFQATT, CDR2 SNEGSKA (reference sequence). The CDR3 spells CSASTAGASYEQYF. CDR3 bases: TGCAGTGCTAGCACAGCGGGGGCCTCCTACGAGCAGTACTTC.

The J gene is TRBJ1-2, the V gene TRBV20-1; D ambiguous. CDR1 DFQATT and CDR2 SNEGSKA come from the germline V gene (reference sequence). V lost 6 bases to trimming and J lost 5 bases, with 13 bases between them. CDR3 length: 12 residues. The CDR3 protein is CSATPGWYGYTF. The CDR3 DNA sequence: TGCAGTGCCACTCCCGGATGGTATGGCTACACCTTC.

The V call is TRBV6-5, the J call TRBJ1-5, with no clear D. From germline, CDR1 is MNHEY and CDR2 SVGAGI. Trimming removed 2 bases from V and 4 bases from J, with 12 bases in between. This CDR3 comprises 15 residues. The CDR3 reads CASSYGKGWNQPQHF. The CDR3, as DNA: TGTGCCAGCAGTTACGGGAAGGGATGGAATCAGCCCCAGCATTTT.